Sequencing of this TCR beta chain was carried out in a study of Ad26.COV2.S vaccination and SARS-CoV-2 variants. The overall study: Into the muscle, Ad26.COV2.S was dosed once or twice, 56 days apart. General study results and limits: Total T cell responses, in the TCR breadth and depth analyses, may have been underestimated. Recipients of vaccine and of placebo showed similar breadth of their non-spike TCR repertoires.

Treatment given: roughly 18 received Ad26.COV2.S at low or high dose, single or two shots; roughly five received placebo; per-sample allocation not given. After the first vaccine or placebo injection, samples were drawn on day 63. Notes on this clone: Its antigen is unidentified. The sample has other DNA sequences that encode this CDR3 too.

Profiled with immunoSEQ multiplex PCR; TCRdb holds only in-frame clones, not every one. The profile shows over 300,000 clones, 83% of them singletons. The germline V and J ends were trimmed by 1 base and 5 bases, with 9 bases remaining between them. The CDR3 sequence is 13 residues long. Germline CDR1 SGHRS, CDR2 YFSETQ. The rearrangement links TRBV5-1 to TRBJ1-1, with unresolved D. This receptor was taken from a person between 18 and 60 years old who received the Ad26.COV2.S COVID-19 vaccine or a placebo. This sample comprised peripheral blood, obtained in a trial of Ad26.COV2.S vaccine versus placebo. Here the CDR3 DNA reads TGCGCCAGCAGCTTGTCCGGTGGGACTGAAGCTTTCTTT. Residues: CASSLSGGTEAFF.